This T cell receptor beta chain is drawn from a study of blood T cell repertoires in COVID-19. Method: immunoSEQ multiplex PCR; TCRdb's copy keeps in-frame clones and lacks some. The data show a few hundred thousand clones, about 90% seen once. This CDR3 contains 18 residues. The trim removed 2 bases at V and 5 bases at J, leaving 13 bases unmatched. This sequence originates from a man aged 30 to 39 who had been exposed to COVID-19. The J gene is TRBJ1-5, the V gene TRBV23-1, with 9 bases identical to TRBD1. TRBV23-1 belongs to the ORF category, with a function that is uncertain. Source material: PBMCs or T cells enriched from blood (not recorded which). The CDR3 nucleotides are TGCGCCAGCAGTCAAAATCCCGGGACAGGGTTTAGGTATCAGCCCCAGCATTTT. As protein: CASSQNPGTGFRYQPQHF.